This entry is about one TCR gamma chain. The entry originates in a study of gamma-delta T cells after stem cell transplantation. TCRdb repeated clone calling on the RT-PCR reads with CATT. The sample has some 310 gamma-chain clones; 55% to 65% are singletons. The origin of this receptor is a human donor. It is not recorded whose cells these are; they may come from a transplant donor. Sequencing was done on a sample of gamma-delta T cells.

CDR3 residues: CATWGPYKKLF. The CDR3, as DNA: TGTGCCACCTGGGGCCCTTATAAGAAACTCTTT. This rearrangement joins TRGV4 to TRGJ1 or TRGJ2. The J gene comes from matching the DNA to germline here; TCRdb lacks it. Trimming at V came to 5 bases and at J to 6 bases, leaving 4 bases not matched to a gene. The CDR3 is 11 residues long. Germline values: CDR1 EGSTGY, CDR2 YDSYTSSV.